This T cell receptor (beta chain) was profiled in a study of CD8+ T cells in alopecia areata. It was cDNA, reverse transcribed from extracted RNA, that served as the sequencing template. Produced via immunoSEQ multiplex PCR; TCRdb's table is partial and in-frame only. The sample shows 150,000 to 200,000 clones, 60% of them seen only once. Treatment denoted: oral pan-JAK inhibitor, 5-10 mg twice daily. V dropped 3 bases and J dropped 7; count of bases not matched to a gene: 5. CDR1 and CDR2 from the germline V gene are MNHEY and SMNVEV (reference sequence). The CDR3 spans 13 residues. The sample was CD4+ T cells sorted from blood, taken at week 24, from a patient treated with tofacitinib. This chain connects TRBV27 to TRBJ1-2; 7 bases map to TRBD1. The clonotype was recovered from a human donor with alopecia areata. The CDR3, as DNA: TGTGCCAGCAGTTTCCGTCAGGGGGGTGGCTACACCTTC. This sequence encodes CASSFRQGGGYTF.